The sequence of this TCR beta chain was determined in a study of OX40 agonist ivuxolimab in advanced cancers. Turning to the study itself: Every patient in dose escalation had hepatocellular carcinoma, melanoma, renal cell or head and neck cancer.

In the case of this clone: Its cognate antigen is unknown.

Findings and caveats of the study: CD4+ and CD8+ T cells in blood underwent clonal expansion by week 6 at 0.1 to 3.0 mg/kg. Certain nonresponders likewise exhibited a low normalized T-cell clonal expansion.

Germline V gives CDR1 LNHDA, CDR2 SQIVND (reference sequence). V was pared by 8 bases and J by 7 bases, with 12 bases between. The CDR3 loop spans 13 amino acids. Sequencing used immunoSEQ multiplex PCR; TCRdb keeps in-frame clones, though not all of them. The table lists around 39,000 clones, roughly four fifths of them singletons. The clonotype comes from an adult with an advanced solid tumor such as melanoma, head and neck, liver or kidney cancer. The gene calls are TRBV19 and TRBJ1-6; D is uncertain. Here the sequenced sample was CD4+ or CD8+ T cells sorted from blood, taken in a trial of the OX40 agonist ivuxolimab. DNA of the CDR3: TGTGCCAGTGGCGAGCCGCTCAATTCACCCCTCCACTTT. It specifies CASGEPLNSPLHF.